This passage covers 10 T cell receptor beta chains from one sample sequenced in a study of T cell responses to AZD1222 COVID-19 vaccine. Libraries were prepared by immunoSEQ multiplex PCR; TCRdb keeps only in-frame clonotypes and omits some of them. The table lists about 100,000 clones, just under 90% of them singletons. The sample consisted of peripheral blood, taken on day 0 of AZD1222 vaccination. Every receptor here comes from an adult in good health.

The V call is TRBV5-8, the J call TRBJ1-2; D is undetermined. V shed 4 bases and J shed 6 bases, with 7 bases lying between them. Germline V CDR1 and CDR2: SGHTS, YDEGEE. The CDR3 has 11 residues. In DNA form, the CDR3 reads TGTGCCAGCAGCAGACGAGATGGCTACACCTTC. Its translation: CASSRRDGYTF.

This clone was seen once. The rearrangement links TRBV27 to TRBJ1-6; 9 nucleotides agree with TRBD1. The germline CDR1 and CDR2 sequences are MNHEY and SMNVEV (reference sequence). The V segment lost 7 bases and the J segment 7 bases; nucleotides outside the gene matches: 5. The CDR3 runs to 14 residues. This CDR3 reads CASTQDRGNSPLHF. For the CDR3, the DNA is TGTGCCAGCACCCAGGACAGGGGCAATTCACCCCTCCACTTT.

The chain is built from TRBV21-1 and TRBJ1-1; TRBD1 is the table's D call and was not checked against the DNA. TRBV21-1 is an annotated pseudogene. This CDR3 is built from 15 residues. CDR3 residues: CASSKPSGTGTEAFF. The CDR3 region has the DNA TGTGCCAGCAGCAAACCTTCCGGGACAGGCACTGAAGCTTTCTTT.

This clone was detected once. The V call is TRBV6-5, the J call TRBJ1-4, with a tentative D call TRBD1 (5 bases). CDR3 length: 11 residues. Trimming cost V 5 bases and J 16 bases, with 14 bases left between them. Per germline, CDR1 MNHEY and CDR2 SVGAGI. The CDR3 DNA is TGTGCCAGCAGTCGGGGGAGCGCCAGGTTTTTT. It specifies CASSRGSARFF.

The chain carries TRBV4-1 and TRBJ1-5; the match to TRBD1 covers 8 bases. There are 15 residues in the CDR3. Losses at the gene ends were 0 bases for V and 5 bases for J; bases not matched to a gene: 3. The germline V gene has CDR1 MGHRA and CDR2 YSYEKL. CDR3 in DNA: TGCGCCAGCAGCCAAGATGCAGGGGGCCATCAGCCCCAGCATTTT. It is translated as CASSQDAGGHQPQHF.

The chain is built from TRBV5-1 and TRBJ2-1, with 10 bases aligning to TRBD2. This CDR3 is 15 amino acids long. V was clipped by 3 bases and J by 6 bases; unmatched bases: 6. Per the germline V gene, CDR1 is SGHRS and CDR2 is YFSETQ. The CDR3, as DNA: TGCGCCAGCAGCTGGTCTAGCGGGAGTATCAATGAGCAGTTCTTC. Its protein is CASSWSSGSINEQFF.

This chain joins TRBV5-1 and TRBJ1-6, with D possibly matching TRBD1 (6 bases). V lost 4 bases and J lost 3, with 11 bases in between. CDR3 length: 15 amino acids. The germline CDR1 and CDR2 sequences are SGHRS and YFSETQ. The CDR3, as DNA: TGCGCCAGCAGCCCCAGGGGAAACTATAATTCACCCCTCCACTTT. Protein sequence: CASSPRGNYNSPLHF. The variable domain in full, completed from reference TRBV5-1 and TRBJ1-6, reads KAGVTQTPRYLIKTRGQQVTLSCSPISGHRSVSWYQQTPGQGLQFLFEYFSETQRNKGNFPGRFSGRQFSNSRSEMNVSTLELGDSALYLCASSPRGNYNSPLHFGNGTRLTVT.

The genes are TRBV19 and TRBJ2-7; 14 bases fit TRBD2. Germline V lookup: CDR1 LNHDA, CDR2 SQIVND (reference sequence). V shed 4 bases and J 7 bases; nucleotides not matched to a gene: 3. The CDR3 is made up of 14 amino acids. CDR3 sequence reads: CASSRTSGGTEQYF. CDR3 DNA: TGTGCCAGTAGTAGGACTAGCGGGGGGACGGAGCAGTACTTC.

V is TRBV11-3 and J is TRBJ2-7; D perhaps matches TRBD1 (6 bases). The germline V gene has CDR1 SGHNT and CDR2 YENEEA. The CDR3 totals 13 residues. The ends were cut back, 4 bases at V and 6 bases at J, with 13 bases in the middle. CDR3: CASSSGQTGEQYF. The CDR3 DNA reads TGTGCCAGCAGCTCAGGACAGACGGGCGAGCAGTACTTC.

This clone showed up just a few times. The chain uses TRBV3-1 (or the pseudogene TRBV3-2) and TRBJ2-3; D not resolved. The V end lost 0 bases, the J end lost 5 bases, and 3 bases lay between the germline ends. Germline lookup yields CDR1 LGHDT and CDR2 YNNKEL (reference sequence). This CDR3 region has 12 residues. DNA of the CDR3: TGTGCCAGCAGCCAAGATAGAGATACGCAGTATTTT. Translated, it gives CASSQDRDTQYF.